The 9 T cell receptor beta chains reported below all come from one sample, sequenced in a study of blood T cell repertoires in COVID-19. The data were produced by immunoSEQ multiplex PCR, yet TCRdb's version contains in-frame clones alone and is incomplete. The sample yields about 220,000 clones, 65% to 90% seen once. The specimen sequenced was peripheral blood. The receptors derive from a human donor in a cohort sampled during active COVID-19.

This chain connects TRBV28 to TRBJ2-5; TRBD1 agrees at 7 bases. Germline CDR1 MDHEN, CDR2 SYDVKM. The V segment lost 3 bases and the J segment 10 bases; nucleotides outside the gene matches: 14. The CDR3 length is 15 residues. CDR3 protein: CASSFFTGQAKVQYF. The DNA of the CDR3 is TGTGCCAGCAGTTTCTTTACCGGACAGGCCAAGGTCCAGTACTTC.

This clone has just a few counts. V and J are TRBV20-1 and TRBJ1-2; 9 nucleotides align to TRBD1. J lost 2 bases, V lost 3 bases, and 4 bases had no gene match. The CDR3 sequence is 14 residues long. CDR1 and CDR2 (germline): DFQATT, SNEGSKA (reference sequence). DNA of the CDR3: TGCAGTGCTAGTTTAACAGGGGGCAACTATGGCTACACCTTC. It translates to CSASLTGGNYGYTF.

This chain connects TRBV5-6 to TRBJ2-3, with TRBD2 as a possible D gene (6 bases). The germline gives CDR1 SGHDT, CDR2 YYEEEE. V was cut by 2 bases and J by 0 bases, with 10 bases left in between. The CDR3 has 15 residues. The CDR3 coding sequence is TGTGCCAGCAGCTTCCGGGGAGGTAGCACAGATACGCAGTATTTT. The encoded protein is CASSFRGGSTDTQYF.

This chain connects TRBV6-1 to TRBJ1-6; perhaps TRBD1 as D (5 bases). The CDR3 is 15 amino acids. V lost 0 bases to trimming and J lost 11 bases, with 14 bases between them. The germline gives CDR1 MNHNS, CDR2 SASEGT. The CDR3 DNA reads as TGTGCCAGCAGTGAAGCGGGGGGGGGTTCGACACCCCTCCACTTT. It codes for CASSEAGGGSTPLHF.

The V and J genes are TRBV2 and TRBJ2-2; TRBD2 matches 7 bases. V gave up 5 bases and J gave up 6 bases; unmatched junction bases: 9. The CDR3 consists of 15 residues. Germline-derived CDR1 and CDR2 are SNHLY and FYNNEI. CDR3 residues: CASSSAPGGSGELFF. In nucleotides, the CDR3 is TGTGCCAGCAGTTCCGCTCCGGGGGGATCCGGGGAGCTGTTTTTT.

The chain combines TRBV12-3 or TRBV12-4 with TRBJ2-7; 8 positions agree with TRBD2. The junction had 7 bases not matched to a gene; V was cut back by 10 bases and J by 5 bases. CDR3 size: 12 residues. CDR3 nucleotide sequence: TGTGCCACGGGGGGGGTCGGGAACGAGCAGTACTTC. Its translation: CATGGVGNEQYF.

The chain carries TRBV9 and TRBJ1-1; 9 bases are a match to TRBD1. Germline lookup yields CDR1 SGDLS and CDR2 YYNGEE. V lost 0 bases to trimming and J lost 1 base; unmatched junction nucleotides: 4. The CDR3 extends over 16 amino acids. CDR3 coding DNA: TGTGCCAGCAGCGTAGGAAACAGGGGGCGGAACACTGAAGCTTTCTTT. Its translation: CASSVGNRGRNTEAFF.

The chain links TRBV2 to TRBJ2-7; perhaps TRBD1 as D (6 bases). The length of the CDR3 is 13 residues. Germline assignment: CDR1 SNHLY and CDR2 FYNNEI. V was pared by 3 bases and J by 5 bases, with 11 bases between. The CDR3 DNA follows: TGTGCCAGCAGTGACAGGGGTCGGCACGAGCAGTACTTC. Translated: CASSDRGRHEQYF.

The CDR3 nucleotides are TGTGCCAGCAGTCCCAGACAGGGGGCCGGTGAGCAGTACTTC. Translating it yields CASSPRQGAGEQYF. The chain employs TRBV27 and TRBJ2-7; the match to TRBD1 covers 10 bases. J gave up 7 bases and V 5 bases, and 8 bases lay outside the gene matches. This CDR3 comprises 14 residues. Germline CDR1 is MNHEY and CDR2 is SMNVEV (reference sequence).